Below, one TCR beta chain is given with its context. Using immunoSEQ multiplex PCR, the repertoire was profiled, and TCRdb retains in-frame clones only, with some absent. The sample has about 110,000 clones; about 80% are singletons. The data belong to a study of control samples from healthy donors and cancer patients. Germline V lookup: CDR1 SGHDT, CDR2 YYEEEE. Deletions cut 4 bases from V and 3 bases from J, with 11 bases between. This CDR3 is 13 amino acids long. The chain is built from TRBV5-6 and TRBJ2-7; weak D call: TRBD2 (6 bases). This receptor was identified in a man between 18 and 35 years old in good health. Sample: blood. DNA for the CDR3: TGTGCCAGCAGCCCGGGGGTCGTCTACGAGCAGTACTTC. The encoded protein is CASSPGVVYEQYF.